This T cell receptor beta chain was sequenced in a study of blood T cell repertoires in COVID-19. This table comes from immunoSEQ multiplex PCR, and its TCRdb copy is limited to in-frame clones, with some not included. The table includes some 53,000 clones, around 84% detected once. This CDR3 region has 19 residues. V was clipped by 1 base and J by 0 bases, with 21 bases between them. CDR1 LGHDT and CDR2 YNNKEL come from the germline V gene (reference sequence). This TCR was recovered from an older man with acute or convalescent COVID-19. The source material was peripheral blood. The genes are TRBV3-1 (or the pseudogene TRBV3-2) and TRBJ2-5, with D maybe TRBD1 (6 bases). CDR3 coding DNA: TGTGCCAGCAGCCAAGTTTGTCACCCCAGGGGTTTGGACCAAGAGACCCAGTACTTC. It codes for CASSQVCHPRGLDQETQYF.